This T cell receptor (beta chain) came from a study of T cell repertoires in cytomegalovirus infection. Turning to the study itself: TCR beta signatures that were public indicated CMV infection and matching HLA type. Study outcomes and limitations: Carriage of CMV together with the relevant HLA was identifiable through cumulative public TCR beta family frequency. The ex vivo response was dominated by HLA-C-restricted CMV-specific TCR beta clonotypes.

Losses at the gene ends were 3 bases for V and 0 bases for J; bases not matched to a gene: 8. This CDR3 contains 17 residues. CDR1 and CDR2 from the germline V gene are SGHTA and FQGTGA. The sample holds a few counts of this clonotype. The antigen is not known. MiXCR, run by TCRdb on the reads, gives a single entry per CDR3 protein. Counted here are around 120,000 distinct CDR3 sequences, about 24% occurring once; the ten biggest clones make up roughly 33%. The chain is built from TRBV7-3 and TRBJ2-1, with TRBD1 matching 7 bases. Sequenced material: PBMCs, sequenced either directly or after in vitro stimulation (not recorded which). This TCR came from a human donor in good health (CMV status not recorded). Some clones in this sample may be carry-over from other donors' samples. The CDR3 loop is CASSFVPTGSSYNEQFF. As DNA, the CDR3 is TGTGCCAGCAGCTTTGTCCCGACAGGGAGCTCCTACAATGAGCAGTTCTTC.